This record looks at one TCR beta chain sequence and its context. The clone's antigen remains unknown. No base quality information exists; no much larger clone differs at one position. The CDR3 sequence holds 12 residues, the cysteine and phenylalanine included. Just the 36-base CDR3 DNA is kept, in frame starting at base 1. A distance of 10 bases separates the germline ends of V and J, which lose 8 bases and 3 bases respectively. The germline V gene specifies SNHLY as CDR1 and FYNNEI as CDR2. The sample comes from a study of OX40 agonist ivuxolimab in advanced cancers. About the full investigation: Ivuxolimab was an agonistic, fully human IgG2 monoclonal antibody directed against OX40 (CD134), a costimulatory receptor. Intravenous ivuxolimab was administered to patients every 2 weeks at six dose levels: 0.01, 0.1, 0.3, 1.5, 3 and 10 mg/kg. Among the roughly 50 dose-escalation patients, around 19 had hepatocellular carcinoma, roughly 15 melanoma, 9 renal cell carcinoma and 9 head and neck cancer. A male proportion of 82.7% and a mean age of approximately 61 years, ranging from roughly 23 to 79, were recorded for the dose-escalation cohort. Prior anti-PD-1, anti-PD-L1 or anti-CTLA-4 therapy was permitted, and approximately 41% of dose-escalation patients had received checkpoint inhibitors. Partial responses occurred in three dose-escalation patients, of whom one had hepatocellular carcinoma and two had cutaneous melanoma. The purpose of peripheral TCRbeta sequencing was to test whether ivuxolimab changed TCR sequence diversity and led to clonal T-cell expansion. The paper reports the monotherapy dose-escalation portion (N of about 54 patients) of the phase I ivuxolimab trial. What the research found in general, with its limitations: Which antigens the clonally expanded peripheral T cells were specific for was not determined. After ivuxolimab, expanded clones were on average more numerous among CD8+ T cells than among CD4+ T cells. At doses from 0.1 to 3.0 mg/kg, clonal expansion was seen in both CD4+ and CD8+ blood T cells between baseline and week 6. Low levels of normalized T-cell clonal expansion were also seen in some patients who did not respond. In partial responders in the 0.1-3.0 mg/kg groups, normalized peripheral clonal expansion was found to be among the lowest, especially among CD8+ T cells.

Patients with autoimmune disease history or receiving systemic immunosuppression were excluded from the trial. Peripheral blood for TCR sequencing was collected from all dose cohorts at baseline, on cycle 4 day 1, and on cycle 7 day 1. Samples came from an open-label, multicenter, first-in-human phase I dose-escalation trial of ivuxolimab. Adults with locally advanced or metastatic melanoma, renal cell carcinoma, hepatocellular carcinoma or head and neck squamous cell carcinoma were enrolled in the trial. CD4+ and CD8+ T cells were sorted separately from peripheral blood before TCR sequencing. Genomic DNA was extracted from sorted cells for sequencing of the TCRbeta CDR3 region. TCRbeta CDR3 regions were sequenced using the immunoSEQ Assay. In TCRdb, the immuneACCESS table is reduced to in-frame sequences with V and J assigned. These tables do not hold every clone; where another copy was compared, an unresolved V gene accounts for under half, and the others remain unexplained. This sample is represented by some 25,000 clones; around 79% of them were singletons. The ten top clones hold around 31% of the sample.

This TCR derives from an adult with an advanced solid tumor such as melanoma, head and neck, liver or kidney cancer. Sequencing used CD4+ or CD8+ T cells sorted from blood, obtained in a trial of the OX40 agonist ivuxolimab. Here the chain combines TRBV2 and TRBJ1-1; a tentative D call is TRBD1 (5 bases match). DNA sequence: TGTGCCAGCGGGGCCTTGTACACTGAAGCTTTCTTT. This codes for CASGALYTEAFF.